Listed below are T cell receptor beta chains from one sample, sequenced in a study of shared clonotypes between healthy human individuals. Profiled with immunoSEQ multiplex PCR; TCRdb holds only in-frame clones, not every one. The repertoire has some 1.5 million clones, around 97% of them found once; the top ten carry over 1%. Material for sequencing was naive CD4+ T cells sorted from blood. The receptor source for this set is a man aged 25-40 years in good health. Each CDR3 is given with its conserved first and last residue. D genes are given only for firm matches. Part of the rows lack a size; the others show once, few, many or a class for expanded clones.

21,TRBV7-6,TRBJ2-2,-,TRBD1,TGTGCCAGCAGCTTAGTCGTGGGGCGAGTCGGACAGGGCCTGAACACCGGGGAGCTGTTTTTT,CASSLVVGRVGQGLNTGELFF
19,TRBV7-9,TRBJ2-1,-,TRBD2,TGTGCCAGCAGCCCTAACCCGGGACTAGCGGGAGGGCAGTACAATGAGCAGTTCTTC,CASSPNPGLAGGQYNEQFF
17,TRBV5-1,TRBJ2-7,once,TRBD1,TGCGCCAGCAGCTCGTCCCGGGACAGGGGTAACTCCTACGAGCAGTACTTC,CASSSSRDRGNSYEQYF
11,TRBV10-3,TRBJ2-7,-,-,TGTGCCATCAGTGACACCTTGGAGCAGTACTTC,CAISDTLEQYF
14,TRBV28,TRBJ1-5,-,TRBD1,TGTGCCAGCAGCAAACAGGGGTGGAGTCAGCCCCAGCATTTT,CASSKQGWSQPQHF
12,TRBV10-1,TRBJ2-3,-,-,TGCGCCAGCAGTCCAAACACAGATACGCAGTATTTT,CASSPNTDTQYF
14,TRBV27,TRBJ2-7,-,TRBD2,TGTGCCAGCAGTGGGGGACTAGCGAACTACGAGCAGTACTTC,CASSGGLANYEQYF
12,TRBV28,TRBJ2-3,-,-,TGTGCCAGCAGGCACCCCCTGGATACGCAGTATTTT,CASRHPLDTQYF
15,TRBV4-1,TRBJ1-2,-,-,TGCGCCAGCAGCCAAGATTCAGGGGTTGACTATGGCTACACCTTC,CASSQDSGVDYGYTF
14,TRBV29-1,TRBJ1-2,-,TRBD1,TGCAGCGCCAGTTACCGACAGGGAACCCCAGGCTACACCTTC,CSASYRQGTPGYTF
13,TRBV10-1,TRBJ2-3,-,-,TGCGCCAGCCTGCGGGAAAGCACAGATACGCAGTATTTT,CASLRESTDTQYF
16,TRBV4-3,TRBJ2-3,-,-,TGCGCCAGCAGCCAAGATCACGGGGGCTGGACAGATACGCAGTATTTT,CASSQDHGGWTDTQYF
14,TRBV7-3,TRBJ2-1,-,-,TGTGCCAGCAGCCCGAGCCCCTTGGGCAATGAGCAGTTCTTC,CASSPSPLGNEQFF
12,TRBV7-9,TRBJ2-7,-,-,TGTGCCAGCACCCGTAATCCCTACGAGCAGTACTTC,CASTRNPYEQYF
16,TRBV10-3,TRBJ2-3,-,TRBD2,TGTGCCATTACCCCGACTAGCGGGAGAGGTACAGATACGCAGTATTTT,CAITPTSGRGTDTQYF
17,TRBV2,TRBJ2-2,once,TRBD2,TGTGCCAGCAGATCTGGCGGGAGGACCGCGAACACCGGGGAGCTGTTTTTT,CASRSGGRTANTGELFF
16,TRBV5-1,TRBJ2-7,-,TRBD1,TGCGCCAGCAGCTCTATTACAGGGGGTTTATCCTACGAGCAGTACTTC,CASSSITGGLSYEQYF
11,TRBV14,TRBJ2-5,-,-,TGTGCCAGCAGCCATGGAGAGACCCAGTACTTC,CASSHGETQYF
15,TRBV11-3,TRBJ2-1,-,TRBD2,TGTGCCAGCAGCTTAGTAACTAGCGCATACAATGAGCAGTTCTTC,CASSLVTSAYNEQFF
16,TRBV18,TRBJ1-2,-,-,TGTGCCAGCTCATCTACACCGGGACAATCTAACTATGGCTACACCTTC,CASSSTPGQSNYGYTF
13,TRBV29-1,TRBJ1-2,-,TRBD1,TGCAGCGTAGAGGGGGCTGCTAACTATGGCTACACCTTC,CSVEGAANYGYTF
17,TRBV7-2,TRBJ2-2,-,-,TGTGCCAGCAGCTCGCTCTGGCCTCCTAGCCAAAGCGGGGAGCTGTTTTTT,CASSSLWPPSQSGELFF
13,TRBV11-3,TRBJ2-1,-,-,TGTGCCAGCAGCTTAGAGGAGTACAATGAGCAGTTCTTC,CASSLEEYNEQFF
14,TRBV9,TRBJ1-3,-,-,TGTGCCAGCAGCGTAAGGGGTTTTGGAAACACCATATATTTT,CASSVRGFGNTIYF
16,TRBV27,TRBJ2-1,-,TRBD2,TGTGCCAGCAGCCCTCTAGCGGGAGGGATCTACAATGAGCAGTTCTTC,CASSPLAGGIYNEQFF
13,TRBV5-1,TRBJ2-5,-,-,TGCGCCAGCATCCGGGCCCCACAAGAGACCCAGTACTTC,CASIRAPQETQYF
16,TRBV6-1,TRBJ1-5,few,TRBD1,TGTGCCAGCAGTGAATGGTCAGGGGGCGGCAATCAGCCCCAGCATTTT,CASSEWSGGGNQPQHF
16,TRBV7-9,TRBJ2-7,-,TRBD2,TGTGCCAGCAGCTTAGTTCCCCTAGCGGGAGTACACGAGCAGTACTTC,CASSLVPLAGVHEQYF
14,TRBV7-2,TRBJ2-3,-,-,TGTGCCAGCAGCTTTTTTAGTCGGCGCGATACGCAGTATTTT,CASSFFSRRDTQYF
14,TRBV6-1,TRBJ2-7,-,-,TGTGCCAGCAGTGACTCGCCAGGTATTCACGAGCAGTACTTC,CASSDSPGIHEQYF
14,TRBV10-3,TRBJ2-7,-,-,TGTGCCATCAGTGGGGGGACTCAGGCCTACGAGCAGTACTTC,CAISGGTQAYEQYF
13,TRBV10-1,TRBJ2-3,-,-,TGCGCCAGCAGTCCCACCAGCACAGATACGCAGTATTTT,CASSPTSTDTQYF
14,TRBV5-1,TRBJ1-1,-,-,TGCGCCAGCAGCACGGGGGGCTTGAACACTGAAGCTTTCTTT,CASSTGGLNTEAFF
15,TRBV10-3,TRBJ2-1,-,TRBD1,TGTGCCATCAGTGGAGCCCGGACAGGGATCAATGAGCAGTTCTTC,CAISGARTGINEQFF
15,TRBV28,TRBJ2-1,-,-,TGTGCCAGCAGTTTAGACAATCGGTCCTACAATGAGCAGTTCTTC,CASSLDNRSYNEQFF
16,TRBV18,TRBJ2-1,-,-,TGTGCCAGCTCACCACGACGGGATGTCTCCTACAATGAGCAGTTCTTC,CASSPRRDVSYNEQFF
18,TRBV18,TRBJ1-3,-,-,TGTGCCAGCTCACCGAGGGCAGGGAAAGAGGGATTCGGAAACACCATATATTTT,CASSPRAGKEGFGNTIYF
14,TRBV7-9,TRBJ2-5,-,TRBD1,TGTGCCAGCAGCCGTCGGACAGGGGCGGAGACCCAGTACTTC,CASSRRTGAETQYF